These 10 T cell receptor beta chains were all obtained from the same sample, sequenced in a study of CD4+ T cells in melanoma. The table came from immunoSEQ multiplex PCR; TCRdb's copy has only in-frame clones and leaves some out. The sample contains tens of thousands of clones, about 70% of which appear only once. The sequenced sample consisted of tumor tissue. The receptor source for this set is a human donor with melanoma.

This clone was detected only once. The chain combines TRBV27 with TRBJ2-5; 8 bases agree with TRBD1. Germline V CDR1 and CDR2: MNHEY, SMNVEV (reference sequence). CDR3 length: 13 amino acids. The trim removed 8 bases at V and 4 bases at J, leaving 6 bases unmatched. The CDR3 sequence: CASGEQGVETQYF. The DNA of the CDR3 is TGTGCCAGCGGGGAACAGGGGGTAGAGACCCAGTACTTC.

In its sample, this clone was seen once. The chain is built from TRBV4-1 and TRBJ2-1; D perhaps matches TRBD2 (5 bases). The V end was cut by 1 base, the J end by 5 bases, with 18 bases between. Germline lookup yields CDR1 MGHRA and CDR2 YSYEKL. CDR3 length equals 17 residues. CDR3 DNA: TGCGCCAGCAGCCAAGCTATCCCAACCGGGATAAACAATGAGCAGTTCTTC. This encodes CASSQAIPTGINNEQFF.

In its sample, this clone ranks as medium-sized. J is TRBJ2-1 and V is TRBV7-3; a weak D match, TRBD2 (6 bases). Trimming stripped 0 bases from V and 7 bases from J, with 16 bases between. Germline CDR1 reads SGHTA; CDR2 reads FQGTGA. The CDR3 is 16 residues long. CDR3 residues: CASSLTGRREANEQFF. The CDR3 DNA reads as TGTGCCAGCAGCTTAACGGGTAGGAGGGAGGCTAATGAGCAGTTCTTC. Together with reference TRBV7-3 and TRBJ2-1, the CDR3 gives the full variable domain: GAGVSQTPSNKVTEKGKYVELRCDPISGHTALYWYRQSLGQGPEFLIYFQGTGAADDSGLPNDRFFAVRPEGSVSTLKIQRTERGDSAVYLCASSLTGRREANEQFFGPGTRLTVL.

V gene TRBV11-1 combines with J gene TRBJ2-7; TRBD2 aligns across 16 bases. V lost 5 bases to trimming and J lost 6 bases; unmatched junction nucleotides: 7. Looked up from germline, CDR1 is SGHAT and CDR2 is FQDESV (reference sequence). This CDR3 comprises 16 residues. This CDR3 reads CASSPGTSGGASEQYF. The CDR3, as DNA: TGTGCCAGCAGCCCCGGGACTAGCGGGGGGGCGTCCGAGCAGTACTTC.

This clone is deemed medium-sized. As DNA, the CDR3 is TGCGCCAGCAGCTTGGCGGACAGTTCCTACGAGCAGTACTTC. The encoded protein is CASSLADSSYEQYF. V gene TRBV5-1 combines with J gene TRBJ2-7, with D perhaps matching TRBD1 (6 bases). Germline V gene lookup returns CDR1 SGHRS and CDR2 YFSETQ. V shed 0 bases and J shed 1 base, with 8 bases lying between them. CDR3 size: 14 residues.

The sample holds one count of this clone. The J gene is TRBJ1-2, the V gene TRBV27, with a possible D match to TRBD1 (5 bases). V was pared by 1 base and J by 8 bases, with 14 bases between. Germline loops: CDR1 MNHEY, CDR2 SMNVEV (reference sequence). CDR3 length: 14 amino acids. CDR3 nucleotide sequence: TGTGCCAGCAGTTTATGGGGGGACCTTGGGGGCTACACCTTC. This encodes CASSLWGDLGGYTF.

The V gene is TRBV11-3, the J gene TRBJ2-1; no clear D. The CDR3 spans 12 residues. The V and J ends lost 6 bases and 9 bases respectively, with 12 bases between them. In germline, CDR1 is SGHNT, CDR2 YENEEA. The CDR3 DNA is TGTGCCAGCAGGGAGACCAGAGGTGAGCAGTTCTTC. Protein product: CASRETRGEQFF. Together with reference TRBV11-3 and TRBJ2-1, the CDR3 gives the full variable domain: EAGVVQSPRYKIIEKKQPVAFWCNPISGHNTLYWYLQNLGQGPELLIRYENEEAVDDSQLPKDRFSAERLKGVDSTLKIQPAELGDSAVYLCASRETRGEQFFGPGTRLTVL.

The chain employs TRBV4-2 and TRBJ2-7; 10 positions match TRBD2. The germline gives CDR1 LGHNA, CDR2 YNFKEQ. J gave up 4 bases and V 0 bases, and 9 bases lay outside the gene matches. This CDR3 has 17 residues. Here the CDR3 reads CASSQDAGLAGAYEQYF. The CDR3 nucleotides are TGTGCCAGCAGCCAAGATGCAGGGCTAGCGGGGGCATACGAGCAGTACTTC.

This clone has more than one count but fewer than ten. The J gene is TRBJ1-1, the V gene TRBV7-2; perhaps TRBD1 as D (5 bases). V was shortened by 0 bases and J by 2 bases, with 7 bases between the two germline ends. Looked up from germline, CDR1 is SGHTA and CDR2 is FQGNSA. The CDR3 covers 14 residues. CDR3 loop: CASSLARDNTEAFF. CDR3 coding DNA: TGTGCCAGCAGCTTAGCTCGGGACAACACTGAAGCTTTCTTT. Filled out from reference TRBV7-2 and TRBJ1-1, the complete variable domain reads GAGVSQSPSNKVTEKGKDVELRCDPISGHTALYWYRQSLGQGLEFLIYFQGNSAPDKSGLPSDRFSAERTGGSVSTLTIQRTQQEDSAVYLCASSLARDNTEAFFGQGTRLTVV.

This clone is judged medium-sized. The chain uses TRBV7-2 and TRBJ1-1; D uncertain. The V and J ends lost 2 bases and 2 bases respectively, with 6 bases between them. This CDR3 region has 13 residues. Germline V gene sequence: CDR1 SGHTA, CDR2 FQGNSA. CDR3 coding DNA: TGTGCCAGCAGCTTAACAGTTAACACTGAAGCTTTCTTT. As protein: CASSLTVNTEAFF. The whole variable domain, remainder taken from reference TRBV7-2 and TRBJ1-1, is GAGVSQSPSNKVTEKGKDVELRCDPISGHTALYWYRQSLGQGLEFLIYFQGNSAPDKSGLPSDRFSAERTGGSVSTLTIQRTQQEDSAVYLCASSLTVNTEAFFGQGTRLTVV.